The sequence of this T cell receptor (beta chain) was determined in a study of monozygotic twins with inflammatory bowel disease. On this clonotype itself: The antigen is undetermined.

Study-wide findings and caveats: Different T cell subtypes could not be distinguished. Using the inverse Simpson index, IBD patients had lower TCRbeta diversity than healthy co-twins.

No T cells were sorted before total RNA was taken from whole blood. Germline-derived CDR1 and CDR2 are SGHTA and FQGTGA. This CDR3 has 13 residues. Both the TCRalpha cDNA and the TCRbeta cDNA were taken through two nested PCRs, lasting about 15 and 9 cycles. Each CDR3 protein gets one entry in TCRdb, which reprocessed the 5' RACE reads and gives no DNA. Its listing shows about 300,000 distinct CDR3 sequences. Sequenced: blood. The TCR was taken from a human donor with ulcerative colitis or Crohn's disease, or a healthy co-twin of an affected twin (not recorded which). This chain uses TRBV7-3 with TRBJ2-5; TCRdb selects TRBD1, and the lack of DNA leaves this call unchecked. CDR3 protein: CASSVQGKETQYF.